This TCR beta chain derives from a study of cytomegalovirus exposure and HLA in healthy donors. Study outcomes and limitations: Cytomegalovirus association was assigned to 170 or so TCR beta chains. In the roughly 120 validation repertoires, a later analysis found that first-cohort TCR clusters tended to co-occur. In vitro confirmation showed three CMV-associated chains to be CMV antigen specific.

With respect to this clone: Its specificity is unknown.

V shed 4 bases and J shed 1 base, with 30 bases lying between them. CDR3 length: 21 amino acids. Germline CDR1 and CDR2: LNHDA and SQIVND (reference sequence). Libraries were prepared by immunoSEQ multiplex PCR; TCRdb keeps only in-frame clonotypes and omits some of them. The sample yields 140,000 or so clones, about nine tenths seen once. Separate from the approximately 670-subject first cohort was the 120-subject validation cohort, to which the donors belonged. Sequencing used PBMCs. The genes are TRBV19 and TRBJ2-3; D might be TRBD2 (6 bases). The clonotype comes from a woman in her 30s in good health and CMV-seropositive. The CDR3 loop reads CASSNSVGAGRTARRTDTQYF. In DNA form, the CDR3 reads TGTGCCAGTAGTAATTCGGTCGGTGCGGGAAGGACTGCAAGGCGCACAGATACGCAGTATTTT.